This is a list of T cell receptor beta chains from one sample in a study of T cell responses to AZD1222 COVID-19 vaccine. Data came from immunoSEQ multiplex PCR; TCRdb stores just in-frame clones and leaves some out. Seen here are some 140,000 clones, approximately 93% observed once, and the top ten hold more than 2.5%. The specimen comprised peripheral blood, sampled on day 0 of AZD1222 vaccination. These receptors came from an adult in good health. The CDR3 runs from the conserved cysteine through the conserved F or W. A D gene is named only where the DNA matches it firmly. Clone size is given for some rows only: seen once, a few or many times, or a class if the clone is expanded.

v_gene: TRBV27
j_gene: TRBJ1-2
abundance: NA
d_gene: NA
len: 13
CDR3aa: CASRLTQDVGYTF
CDR3nt: TGTGCCAGCAGACTGACGCAGGACGTCGGCTACACCTTC

v_gene: TRBV6-5
j_gene: TRBJ1-4
abundance: NA
d_gene: NA
len: 15
CDR3aa: CASRFTGTGREKLFF
CDR3nt: TGTGCCAGCAGGTTTACCGGGACGGGGAGGGAAAAACTGTTTTTT

v_gene: TRBV28
j_gene: TRBJ2-3
abundance: NA
d_gene: TRBD2
len: 15
CDR3aa: CASSSSGRAADTQYF
CDR3nt: TGTGCCAGCAGTTCTAGCGGGAGGGCCGCAGATACGCAGTATTTT

v_gene: TRBV28
j_gene: TRBJ1-6
abundance: NA
d_gene: TRBD1
len: 16
CDR3aa: CASSLIGGTGSSPLHF
CDR3nt: TGTGCCAGCAGTTTAATTGGTGGGACAGGGAGTTCACCCCTCCACTTT

v_gene: TRBV18
j_gene: TRBJ2-3
abundance: NA
d_gene: NA
len: 14
CDR3aa: CASSLGTRQDTQYF
CDR3nt: TGTGCCAGCTCATTGGGGACCCGCCAGGATACGCAGTATTTT

v_gene: TRBV7-9
j_gene: TRBJ2-7
abundance: NA
d_gene: TRBD1
len: 14
CDR3aa: CASSPQDRGYEQYF
CDR3nt: TGTGCCAGCAGCCCTCAGGACAGGGGCTACGAGCAGTACTTC

v_gene: TRBV6-5
j_gene: TRBJ1-5
abundance: once
d_gene: NA
len: 15
CDR3aa: CASNSNQGGNQPQHF
CDR3nt: TGTGCCAGCAACTCGAACCAGGGTGGCAATCAGCCCCAGCATTTT

v_gene: TRBV19
j_gene: TRBJ1-2
abundance: NA
d_gene: NA
len: 15
CDR3aa: CASSISAGENYGYTF
CDR3nt: TGTGCCAGTAGTATTTCGGCAGGGGAGAACTATGGCTACACCTTC

v_gene: TRBV27
j_gene: TRBJ1-2
abundance: NA
d_gene: NA
len: 13
CDR3aa: CASSLLQGDGYTF
CDR3nt: TGTGCCAGCAGTTTACTCCAGGGAGATGGCTACACCTTC

v_gene: TRBV2
j_gene: TRBJ2-7
abundance: NA
d_gene: NA
len: 14
CDR3aa: CASSAWTDPYEQYF
CDR3nt: TGTGCCAGCAGTGCATGGACAGATCCCTACGAGCAGTACTTC

v_gene: TRBV12-3/TRBV12-4
j_gene: TRBJ1-2
abundance: NA
d_gene: TRBD1
len: 13
CDR3aa: CASSLGQNYGYTF
CDR3nt: TGTGCCAGCAGTTTGGGACAGAACTATGGCTACACCTTC

v_gene: TRBV19
j_gene: TRBJ1-1
abundance: NA
d_gene: NA
len: 14
CDR3aa: CASTRTGGLTEAFF
CDR3nt: TGTGCCAGTACTCGGACTGGCGGACTCACTGAAGCTTTCTTT

v_gene: TRBV5-6
j_gene: TRBJ2-7
abundance: NA
d_gene: TRBD2
len: 15
CDR3aa: CASSSRLAGTYEQYF
CDR3nt: TGTGCCAGCAGCTCTAGACTAGCGGGGACCTACGAGCAGTACTTC

v_gene: TRBV3-1/TRBV3-2
j_gene: TRBJ1-2
abundance: once
d_gene: NA
len: 12
CDR3aa: CASSQLDEGYTF
CDR3nt: TGTGCCAGCAGCCAGCTGGATGAGGGCTACACCTTC

v_gene: TRBV4-3
j_gene: TRBJ1-1
abundance: NA
d_gene: NA
len: 15
CDR3aa: CASSQVEGGGTEAFF
CDR3nt: TGCGCCAGCAGCCAAGTGGAGGGCGGTGGCACTGAAGCTTTCTTT

v_gene: TRBV25-1
j_gene: TRBJ2-7
abundance: NA
d_gene: NA
len: 13
CDR3aa: CASSPQGSYEQYF
CDR3nt: TGTGCCAGCAGCCCACAGGGCTCCTACGAGCAGTACTTC

v_gene: TRBV24-1
j_gene: TRBJ2-3
abundance: NA
d_gene: NA
len: 12
CDR3aa: CATSDEEDTQYF
CDR3nt: TGTGCCACCAGTGACGAGGAAGATACGCAGTATTTT

v_gene: TRBV20-1
j_gene: TRBJ1-1
abundance: NA
d_gene: TRBD1
len: 13
CDR3aa: CSASPTGGSEAFF
CDR3nt: TGCAGTGCTAGTCCAACAGGGGGGAGTGAAGCTTTCTTT

v_gene: TRBV13
j_gene: TRBJ2-1
abundance: NA
d_gene: NA
len: 14
CDR3aa: CASSLVGAHNEQFF
CDR3nt: TGTGCCAGCAGCTTAGTAGGGGCGCACAATGAGCAGTTCTTC

v_gene: TRBV2
j_gene: TRBJ2-7
abundance: NA
d_gene: NA
len: 13
CDR3aa: CASRVHESYEQYF
CDR3nt: TGTGCCAGCAGAGTGCACGAATCCTACGAGCAGTACTTC

v_gene: TRBV2
j_gene: TRBJ1-1
abundance: NA
d_gene: NA
len: 16
CDR3aa: CAGVGAQGMVLTEAFF
CDR3nt: TGTGCAGGGGTAGGGGCCCAGGGGATGGTTCTGACTGAAGCTTTCTTT

v_gene: TRBV15
j_gene: TRBJ2-3
abundance: NA
d_gene: NA
len: 13
CDR3aa: CATSRGPTDTQYF
CDR3nt: TGTGCCACCAGCAGAGGGCCCACAGATACGCAGTATTTT

v_gene: TRBV24-1
j_gene: TRBJ1-2
abundance: NA
d_gene: NA
len: 14
CDR3aa: CATSDATVNYGYTF
CDR3nt: TGTGCCACCAGTGATGCAACTGTGAACTATGGCTACACCTTC

v_gene: TRBV28
j_gene: TRBJ2-3
abundance: NA
d_gene: TRBD1
len: 15
CDR3aa: CASSDPRQGPDTQYF
CDR3nt: TGTGCCAGCAGTGACCCTCGACAGGGGCCAGATACGCAGTATTTT

v_gene: TRBV5-1
j_gene: TRBJ1-4
abundance: NA
d_gene: NA
len: 15
CDR3aa: CASSSLQGTREKLFF
CDR3nt: TGCGCCAGCAGCTCGCTGCAGGGGACCCGTGAAAAACTGTTTTTT

v_gene: TRBV30
j_gene: TRBJ2-7
abundance: NA
d_gene: NA
len: 11
CDR3aa: CAWSDSYEQYF
CDR3nt: TGTGCCTGGTCGGACAGCTACGAGCAGTACTTC

v_gene: TRBV2
j_gene: TRBJ2-7
abundance: NA
d_gene: TRBD2
len: 17
CDR3aa: CASSEPLAVSDSYEQYF
CDR3nt: TGTGCCAGCAGTGAACCGCTAGCGGTCTCTGACTCCTACGAGCAGTACTTC

v_gene: TRBV18
j_gene: TRBJ1-5
abundance: NA
d_gene: NA
len: 13
CDR3aa: CASSPRGDQPQHF
CDR3nt: TGTGCCAGCTCACCTCGCGGGGATCAGCCCCAGCATTTT

v_gene: TRBV2
j_gene: TRBJ2-2
abundance: NA
d_gene: TRBD1
len: 15
CDR3aa: CASSVDRGLTGELFF
CDR3nt: TGTGCCAGCAGTGTGGACAGGGGGCTCACCGGGGAGCTGTTTTTT

v_gene: TRBV5-4
j_gene: TRBJ1-2
abundance: NA
d_gene: TRBD1
len: 15
CDR3aa: CASSSPPQGAGGYTF
CDR3nt: TGTGCCAGCAGCTCCCCCCCGCAGGGGGCTGGAGGCTACACCTTC

v_gene: TRBV5-3
j_gene: TRBJ1-5
abundance: NA
d_gene: TRBD1
len: 16
CDR3aa: CARSFRAGGSAQPQHF
CDR3nt: TGTGCCAGAAGCTTCAGGGCAGGGGGCTCAGCTCAGCCCCAGCATTTT

v_gene: TRBV5-4
j_gene: TRBJ1-4
abundance: NA
d_gene: NA
len: 13
CDR3aa: CASSFGPNEKLFF
CDR3nt: TGTGCCAGCAGCTTCGGTCCTAATGAAAAACTGTTTTTT

v_gene: TRBV28
j_gene: TRBJ1-5
abundance: once
d_gene: TRBD1
len: 15
CDR3aa: CASSKITGGNQPQHF
CDR3nt: TGTGCCAGCAGCAAAATTACAGGGGGCAATCAGCCCCAGCATTTT

v_gene: TRBV7-9
j_gene: TRBJ1-1
abundance: NA
d_gene: NA
len: 15
CDR3aa: CASSPPSTVNNEAFF
CDR3nt: TGTGCCAGCAGCCCTCCGTCGACGGTAAACAATGAAGCTTTCTTT

v_gene: TRBV27
j_gene: TRBJ2-7
abundance: few
d_gene: TRBD1
len: 13
CDR3aa: CASSSRQGFEQYF
CDR3nt: TGTGCCAGCAGTTCGAGACAGGGGTTCGAGCAGTACTTC

v_gene: TRBV7-9
j_gene: TRBJ1-5
abundance: NA
d_gene: NA
len: 15
CDR3aa: CASSLGQGFEQPQHF
CDR3nt: TGTGCCAGCAGCTTAGGACAAGGATTTGAGCAGCCCCAGCATTTT

v_gene: TRBV30
j_gene: TRBJ1-6
abundance: NA
d_gene: NA
len: 15
CDR3aa: CAWSKFPREGSPLHF
CDR3nt: TGTGCCTGGTCGAAGTTCCCCCGAGAGGGTTCACCCCTCCACTTT

v_gene: TRBV4-3
j_gene: TRBJ1-2
abundance: NA
d_gene: NA
len: 15
CDR3aa: CASSQVSGLSYGYTF
CDR3nt: TGCGCCAGCAGCCAAGTTAGTGGGCTCAGCTATGGCTACACCTTC

v_gene: TRBV24-1
j_gene: TRBJ2-1
abundance: once
d_gene: NA
len: 17
CDR3aa: CATSDRPGRSGVNEQFF
CDR3nt: TGTGCCACCAGTGATCGCCCCGGGCGCTCCGGAGTCAATGAGCAGTTCTTC

v_gene: TRBV5-4
j_gene: TRBJ1-2
abundance: NA
d_gene: NA
len: 13
CDR3aa: CASSRTVDYGYTF
CDR3nt: TGTGCCAGCAGCCGGACAGTAGATTATGGCTACACCTTC

v_gene: TRBV11-2
j_gene: TRBJ2-2
abundance: NA
d_gene: NA
len: 13
CDR3aa: CASSRRLRGELFF
CDR3nt: TGTGCCAGCAGCCGCCGTCTTAGGGGGGAGCTGTTTTTT

v_gene: TRBV5-6
j_gene: TRBJ2-4
abundance: NA
d_gene: TRBD1
len: 15
CDR3aa: CASSPGGLAKNIQYF
CDR3nt: TGTGCCAGCAGCCCAGGGGGCTTAGCCAAAAACATTCAGTACTTC

v_gene: TRBV19
j_gene: TRBJ1-1
abundance: NA
d_gene: NA
len: 12
CDR3aa: CASSKGLAEAFF
CDR3nt: TGTGCCAGTAGTAAGGGGCTCGCTGAAGCTTTCTTT

v_gene: TRBV25-1
j_gene: TRBJ1-6
abundance: NA
d_gene: NA
len: 13
CDR3aa: CASNERYNSPLHF
CDR3nt: TGTGCCAGCAACGAACGGTATAATTCACCCCTCCACTTT

v_gene: TRBV5-1
j_gene: TRBJ1-2
abundance: NA
d_gene: NA
len: 15
CDR3aa: CASSPQGTIFYGYTF
CDR3nt: TGCGCCAGCAGCCCACAGGGTACCATCTTTTATGGCTACACCTTC

v_gene: TRBV4-2
j_gene: TRBJ1-3
abundance: once
d_gene: NA
len: 14
CDR3aa: CASSQTRSGNTIYF
CDR3nt: TGTGCCAGCAGCCAAACAAGATCTGGAAACACCATATATTTT

v_gene: TRBV6-5
j_gene: TRBJ1-4
abundance: NA
d_gene: NA
len: 13
CDR3aa: CASSRVGAEKLFF
CDR3nt: TGTGCCAGCAGCCGCGTTGGGGCTGAAAAACTGTTTTTT

v_gene: TRBV6-5
j_gene: TRBJ2-7
abundance: NA
d_gene: TRBD2
len: 15
CDR3aa: CASRPTSGQSYEQYF
CDR3nt: TGTGCCAGCAGACCAACTAGCGGCCAATCCTACGAGCAGTACTTC

v_gene: TRBV9
j_gene: TRBJ1-2
abundance: once
d_gene: NA
len: 14
CDR3aa: CASSAQSQGRGYTF
CDR3nt: TGTGCCAGCAGCGCTCAAAGTCAGGGACGAGGCTACACCTTC

v_gene: TRBV19
j_gene: TRBJ2-7
abundance: NA
d_gene: NA
len: 14
CDR3aa: CASSSDRNSYEQYF
CDR3nt: TGTGCCAGTAGTTCAGACAGGAACTCCTACGAGCAGTACTTC

v_gene: TRBV19
j_gene: TRBJ2-7
abundance: NA
d_gene: NA
len: 14
CDR3aa: CATQMTGHSYEQYF
CDR3nt: TGTGCCACCCAGATGACGGGACATTCCTACGAGCAGTACTTC

v_gene: TRBV7-9
j_gene: TRBJ1-3
abundance: NA
d_gene: NA
len: 15
CDR3aa: CASFGWGFSGNTIYF
CDR3nt: TGTGCCAGCTTCGGATGGGGTTTCTCTGGAAACACCATATATTTT